This T cell receptor (beta chain) was captured by sequencing in a study of blood T cell repertoires in COVID-19 (dated by TCRdb to the early 2020s). Study-level background: Collaborator samples came from the United States, Italy and Spain and covered acute and convalescent phases of COVID-19. The sample metadata nearly always contained a de-identified subject ID, COVID-19 status, age in years and sex. Samples came from the ongoing ImmuneRACE study (first 160 participants) plus 1,254 subjects from 6 global collaborators. HLA class I and class II types, where available, came from metadata supplied by the sample provider rather than from assay-based typing. A freely available public database, intended as a resource for researchers studying the immune response to SARS-CoV-2, is where the repertoires were released. Deeply sampled blood TCRbeta repertoires from subjects exposed to, actively infected with, or recovered from COVID-19 were included in the dataset. The material from the prospective study consisted of cDNA or gDNA derived from T cells, B-cell-depleted T cells, or PBMCs.

Whole blood was collected in K2EDTA tubes by collaborating institutions according to the institutions' own protocols. Collaborator samples were shipped for TCRbeta analysis as frozen whole blood, isolated PBMCs, or DNA extracted from either sample type. As encoded in the germline V gene, CDR1 is MDHEN while CDR2 is SYDVKM. The CDR3 goes from the cysteine to the phenylalanine over 14 residues. Only the CDR3 region is kept as DNA, spanning 42 bases read in frame from base 1. V is trimmed back by 8 bases and J by 5 bases, and the junction contains 9 bases that no gene match accounts for. Worth noting for this clone: The clone's antigen remains unknown. Base-call qualities are not available, and no considerably larger clone is one nucleotide away.

Results and caveats for the whole study, not just this receptor: Clinical and demographic metadata were provided uncurated, with the amount varying by source and participant.

TCRbeta CDR3 regions were amplified from genomic DNA using the immunoSEQ Assay, a bias-controlled multiplex PCR. The study's own analysis went as follows. Nucleated cell counts per sample were estimated from amplification of reference gene primers within the assay. Sequence reads were collapsed and filtered to measure the absolute abundance of every unique TCRbeta CDR3 rearrangement. For each sample, productive Simpson clonality was calculated as the square root of Simpson's diversity index over productive rearrangements. Not all clones reach the TCRdb copy of this immuneACCESS table, which keeps in-frame sequences only. Checked studies attribute under half of the gap to unresolved V genes and leave the rest unexplained. That table supplies the V and J calls and clone size; D and trimming were determined from the DNA. The sample table holds 90,000 to 120,000 clones, of which around nine tenths were seen once. The ten largest clones take up roughly 1.2% of the sample.

The TCR was taken from a woman aged 30 to 39 with acute or convalescent COVID-19. The specimen was peripheral blood. This receptor chain uses TRBV28 and TRBJ2-5; TRBD1 lines up with 9 middle nucleotides. At the DNA level, the sequence is TGTGCCAGCCGAACAGGGGGCCGTTTGGAGACCCAGTACTTC. Its amino acids are CASRTGGRLETQYF.